Listed below are T cell receptor beta chains from one sample, sequenced in a study of PD-L1 blockade in urothelial cancer. Some clones are missing from TCRdb's copy, which holds only in-frame ones; the method was immunoSEQ multiplex PCR. This sample has roughly 63,000 clones, with 81% found just once. The sample in question was PBMCs, obtained around atezolizumab (anti-PD-L1) treatment. These receptors all come from a man between 65 and 85 years old with urothelial cancer. Each CDR3 is given with its conserved first and last residue. The order of the fields is J gene, D gene, V gene, clone size, CDR3 protein, CDR3 DNA. A D gene is named only where the DNA matches it firmly. Only some rows state a clone size, as once, few, many or a class for expanded clones.

TRBJ2-5,TRBD2,TRBV7-9,-,CASSQNGGSLETQYF,TGTGCCAGCAGTCAAAACGGCGGGAGTTTGGAGACCCAGTACTTC
TRBJ1-5,-,TRBV12-2,once,CASRPTGVNQPQHF,TGTGCAAGTCGCCCGACAGGGGTCAATCAGCCCCAGCATTTT
TRBJ2-5,-,TRBV5-1,-,CASSLSNQETQYF,TGCGCCAGCAGCTTGTCCAACCAAGAGACCCAGTACTTC
TRBJ1-2,TRBD1,TRBV6-1,-,CASRLRTGDYGYTF,TGTGCCAGCAGGCTAAGGACAGGGGACTATGGCTACACCTTC
TRBJ2-5,-,TRBV4-2,-,CASSQEVGTQYF,TGTGCCAGCAGCCAAGAGGTCGGGACCCAGTACTTC
TRBJ1-2,-,TRBV19,-,CASSNTYGYTF,TGTGCCAGTAGTAACACATACGGCTACACCTTC
TRBJ2-2,TRBD2,TRBV15,-,CATSRDVLAGFTGELFF,TGTGCCACCAGCAGAGATGTACTAGCGGGATTTACCGGGGAGCTGTTTTTT
TRBJ1-2,-,TRBV11-2,-,CASSLGGLRAPHGYTF,TGTGCCAGCAGCTTAGGGGGCCTCCGGGCTCCCCATGGCTACACCTTC
TRBJ2-5,TRBD2,TRBV15,-,CAIAREGVKETQYF,TGTGCCATCGCTCGGGAGGGAGTGAAGGAGACCCAGTACTTC
TRBJ2-3,TRBD1,TRBV7-9,-,CASRSFRGRTDTQYF,TGTGCCAGCAGATCCTTCAGGGGGCGGACAGATACGCAGTATTTT
TRBJ2-1,TRBD1,TRBV5-1,-,CASSFETGDPSYNNEQFF,TGCGCCAGCAGCTTTGAAACAGGGGACCCCTCTTATAACAATGAGCAGTTCTTC
TRBJ1-1,-,TRBV28,few,CASSRAGVTEAFF,TGTGCCAGCAGCCGGGCAGGGGTCACTGAAGCTTTCTTT
TRBJ2-3,-,TRBV7-2,-,CASSLVQADTQYF,TGTGCCAGCAGCTTAGTTCAGGCAGATACGCAGTATTTT
TRBJ2-7,TRBD2,TRBV28,once,CASSFGGGRVAYEQYF,TGTGCCAGCAGTTTCGGGGGCGGGAGGGTTGCCTACGAGCAGTACTTC
TRBJ2-1,TRBD2,TRBV28,few,CASSMGLAGRTTYNEQFF,TGTGCCAGCAGTATGGGACTAGCGGGAAGGACAACCTACAATGAGCAGTTCTTC
TRBJ2-5,TRBD2,TRBV29-1,few,CSVDGTSGRAEETQYF,TGCAGCGTTGATGGGACTAGCGGGAGGGCCGAGGAGACCCAGTACTTC
TRBJ2-3,TRBD2,TRBV11-2,-,CASSFFSGTSTDTQYF,TGTGCCAGCAGCTTCTTTAGCGGGACTAGCACAGATACGCAGTATTTT
TRBJ2-3,-,TRBV27,-,CASSNPGVGTDTQYF,TGTGCCAGCAGTAACCCGGGAGTTGGCACAGATACGCAGTATTTT
TRBJ2-7,TRBD2,TRBV5-6,-,CASSLVGTSGTYEQYF,TGTGCCAGCAGCTTGGTAGGGACTAGCGGTACCTACGAGCAGTACTTC
TRBJ2-1,TRBD1,TRBV7-7,few,CASSPGGPYNEQFF,TGTGCTAGCAGCCCAGGGGGTCCCTACAATGAGCAGTTCTTC
TRBJ2-1,-,TRBV7-3,-,CASSFGSSYNEQFF,TGTGCCAGCAGCTTTGGGAGCTCCTACAATGAGCAGTTCTTC
TRBJ1-5,-,TRBV21-1,-,CASSKSTVGLSNGQADQPQHF,TGTGCCAGCAGCAAATCTACGGTGGGGCTCAGCAATGGACAGGCAGACCAGCCCCAGCATTTT
TRBJ2-2,TRBD2,TRBV5-1,-,CASSLQSTSGANTGELFF,TGCGCCAGCAGCCTACAATCGACTAGCGGAGCGAACACCGGGGAGCTGTTTTTT
TRBJ2-6,-,TRBV5-1,once,CASSSGDGANVLTF,TGCGCCAGCAGCTCAGGGGATGGGGCCAACGTCCTGACTTTC
TRBJ2-2,TRBD2,TRBV5-4,-,CASSLGSSGTNTGELFF,TGTGCCAGCAGCTTGGGCTCTAGCGGGACGAACACCGGGGAGCTGTTTTTT
TRBJ2-6,-,TRBV19,-,CASSIGGVSGANVLTF,TGTGCCAGTAGTATTGGAGGGGTCTCTGGGGCCAACGTCCTGACTTTC
TRBJ2-1,TRBD2,TRBV28,-,CASSIGTSVYNEQFF,TGTGCCAGCAGTATAGGGACTAGCGTTTACAATGAGCAGTTCTTC
TRBJ1-1,-,TRBV25-1,-,CASSESGGAWVNTEAFF,TGTGCCAGCAGTGAATCTGGGGGCGCGTGGGTGAACACTGAAGCTTTCTTT
TRBJ1-2,TRBD1,TRBV6-1,few,CASSRQGNYGYTF,TGTGCCAGCAGCCGACAGGGGAACTATGGCTACACCTTC
TRBJ2-7,TRBD1,TRBV6-1,-,CASSEWDRSYEQYF,TGTGCCAGCAGTGAATGGGACAGGTCCTACGAGCAGTACTTC
TRBJ1-1,-,TRBV6-6,-,CASSYNSLNTEAFF,TGTGCCAGCAGTTATAACAGCTTGAACACTGAAGCTTTCTTT
TRBJ1-5,-,TRBV28,-,CASSLPGRGHQPQHF,TGTGCCAGCAGTTTACCTGGCAGGGGACATCAGCCCCAGCATTTT